The 9 T cell receptor beta chains below were found in one sample sequenced in a study of T-cell memory formation after mild COVID-19 (dated by TCRdb to 2020 to 2022). The library was made by 5' RACE. Sequencing instrument: Illumina NovaSeq 6000. TCRdb applied fastp at Q25 and MiXCR to the public reads, then kept only in-frame beta chains. Rows are unified per CDR3 protein, each entry keeping the most common DNA and genes. This sample comprises roughly 610,000 distinct CDR3 sequences, roughly 17% of them detected only once. Together, the top ten hold about 8.6% of the sample. The sample comprised PBMCs or a T cell subset sorted from them (not recorded which). The source is an adult woman who had mild COVID-19 (a few samples of this study predate the infection). The sample titles of this study are shuffled in the database, so cell type and time point are left out; the donor was told from shared clones.

This chain joins TRBV19 and TRBJ2-7; 8 nucleotides line up with TRBD2. CDR3 length: 14 residues. Germline CDR1 LNHDA, CDR2 SQIVND (reference sequence). The junction had 9 bases not matched to a gene; V was cut back by 6 bases and J by 5 bases. The DNA for the CDR3 is TGTGCCAGTAGACGGCACGGGGGGGATGACGAGCAGTACTTC. Amino acid sequence: CASRRHGGDDEQYF. The variable domain in full, with the rest retrieved from reference TRBV19 and TRBJ2-7, is DGGITQSPKYLFRKEGQNVTLSCEQNLNHDAMYWYRQDPGQGLRLIYYSQIVNDFQKGDIAEGYSVSREKKESFPLTVTSAQKNPTAFYLCASRRHGGDDEQYFGPGTRLTVT.

A few counts support this clonotype. This chain joins TRBV3-1 and TRBJ2-1; either TRBD1 or TRBD2 may supply D (5 bases each). V lost 1 base and J 4 bases, leaving 17 bases between the germline ends. Germline CDR1 is LGHDT and CDR2 is YNNKEL (reference sequence). The CDR3 is 17 amino acids. CDR3 amino acids: CASSQVRELTGYNEQFF. Written as DNA, the CDR3 is TGTGCCAGCAGCCAAGTCAGGGAGCTTACCGGGTACAATGAGCAGTTCTTC.

This rearrangement joins TRBV11-3 to TRBJ2-1; TRBD2 matches 11 bases. CDR1 and CDR2 (germline): SGHNT, YENEEA. The CDR3 has 16 amino acids. V lost 5 bases to trimming and J lost 6 bases; unmatched junction nucleotides: 9. The CDR3 region has the DNA TGTGCCAGCAGCCGCAGCGCTAGCGGGAGGTCCAATGAGCAGTTCTTC. Translating gives CASSRSASGRSNEQFF.

The chain is built from TRBV12-3 or TRBV12-4 and TRBJ1-3, with D hard to call. The CDR3 sequence is 11 residues long. V lost 3 bases to trimming and J lost 6 bases, with 3 bases between them. The CDR3 DNA is TGTGCCAGCAGTTTTGTAAACACCATATATTTT. Its translation: CASSFVNTIYF.

This chain joins TRBV12-3 or TRBV12-4 and TRBJ1-4; D perhaps matches TRBD1 (5 bases). V was pared by 2 bases and J by 8 bases, with 9 bases between. The CDR3 runs 13 residues. The CDR3 is CASSLSGQEKLFF. Here the CDR3 DNA reads TGTGCCAGCAGTTTATCAGGGCAGGAAAAACTGTTTTTT.

The chain employs TRBV30 and TRBJ1-2; 7 bases are shared with TRBD1. V lost 4 bases to trimming and J lost 7 bases; unmatched junction nucleotides: 6. The CDR3 totals 12 residues. Per germline, CDR1 GTSNPN and CDR2 SVGIG (reference sequence). The CDR3 here is CAWIRDSGGYTF. CDR3 DNA: TGTGCCTGGATTAGGGACAGTGGTGGCTACACCTTC.

This clonotype was seen many times. The chain carries TRBV20-1 and TRBJ2-3; 7 bases map to TRBD2. The CDR3 runs to 15 residues. J lost 2 bases, V lost 4 bases, and 9 bases had no gene match. Germline CDR1 and CDR2: DFQATT and SNEGSKA (reference sequence). The CDR3 DNA follows: TGCAGTGCTAACGGGGGAGCGGGAACCACAGATACGCAGTATTTT. Protein: CSANGGAGTTDTQYF.

This clonotype occurred a few times. V and J are TRBV25-1 and TRBJ2-7; 11 bases match TRBD1. V shed 8 bases and J 8 bases; nucleotides not matched to a gene: 14. The CDR3 contains 15 residues. The germline V gene has CDR1 MGHDK and CDR2 SYGVNS. This chain's CDR3 is CASSTGEGQGGQQYF. In nucleotides, the CDR3 is TGTGCCAGCTCGACTGGTGAGGGACAGGGGGGCCAGCAGTACTTC.

Concerning this clonotype itself: In this CDR3 the conserved last residue, phenylalanine or tryptophan, is missing, so a read error is likely. This chain links TRBV23-1 with TRBJ2-1, with unresolved D. TRBV23-1 is marked as an open reading frame, function uncertain. CDR3 length: 11 residues. The V and J ends lost 3 bases and 8 bases respectively, with 5 bases between them. The CDR3 DNA follows: TGCGCCAGCAGTCACCCCCATGAGCAGTTCTTA. This gives the protein CASSHPHEQFL.